The 30 T cell receptor beta chains reported below all come from one sample, sequenced in a study of cytomegalovirus exposure and HLA in healthy donors. In the PCR, 60 Vbeta and 13 Jbeta primers were used. Sequencing used immunoSEQ multiplex PCR; TCRdb keeps in-frame clones, though not all of them. The sample records about 140,000 clones, more than 75% being singletons. Sequencing used PBMCs. These receptors were collected from a man aged 50-59 years in good health and CMV-seronegative.

V usage is TRBV12-5 and J usage is TRBJ1-2, with a tentative D call TRBD1 (5 bases). Germline values: CDR1 LGHNT, CDR2 FRNRAP. V was shortened by 3 bases and J by 8 bases, with 19 bases between the two germline ends. The CDR3 sequence is 15 residues long. The DNA of the CDR3 is TGTGCTAGTGGTTTTTTCGGGGACTCCACACGGGGCTACACCTTC. Its protein product is CASGFFGDSTRGYTF. The full variable domain, with the rest looked up from reference TRBV12-5 and TRBJ1-2, is DARVTQTPRHKVTEMGQEVTMRCQPILGHNTVFWYRQTMMQGLELLAYFRNRAPLDDSGMPKDRFSAEMPDATLATLKIQPSEPRDSAVYFCASGFFGDSTRGYTFGSGTRLTVV.

V gene TRBV11-2 combines with J gene TRBJ2-5; TRBD1 aligns across 8 bases. This CDR3 has 18 amino acids. Losses at the gene ends were 0 bases for V and 5 bases for J; bases not matched to a gene: 14. Germline CDR1 is SGHAT and CDR2 is FQNNGV. CDR3 residues: CASSLDSHRDRNGETQYF. CDR3 nucleotide sequence: TGTGCCAGCAGCTTAGATAGCCACCGGGACAGGAACGGGGAGACCCAGTACTTC. The entire variable domain, with the rest obtained from reference TRBV11-2 and TRBJ2-5, is as follows: EAGVAQSPRYKIIEKRQSVAFWCNPISGHATLYWYQQILGQGPKLLIQFQNNGVVDDSQLPKDRFSAERLKGVDSTLKIQPAKLEDSAVYLCASSLDSHRDRNGETQYFGPGTRLLVL.

CDR3 protein: CASSLGLGTEAFF. CDR3 coding DNA: TGTGCCAGCAGCCTGGGACTGGGCACTGAAGCTTTCTTT. This rearrangement joins TRBV7-9 to TRBJ1-1, with a weak D call TRBD1 (5 bases). V dropped 5 bases and J dropped 4 bases, with 11 bases sitting between them. This CDR3 has 13 amino acids. The V gene's germline CDR1 is SEHNR and CDR2 FQNEAQ (reference sequence).

This clone was picked up one time. The chain has TRBV7-8 and TRBJ1-5; D remains unclear. Trimming stripped 2 bases from V and 2 bases from J, with 10 bases between. Germline lookup yields CDR1 SGHVS and CDR2 FQNEAQ. This CDR3 comprises 15 residues. This CDR3 is CASSLRDAGNQPQHF. CDR3 nucleotide sequence: TGTGCCAGCAGCTTACGGGATGCTGGCAATCAGCCCCAGCATTTT.

CDR3 in DNA: TGTGCCAGCAGCCCCGGGACTTTAGAGACCCAGTACTTC. As protein: CASSPGTLETQYF. This chain uses TRBV7-9 with TRBJ2-5; D perhaps matches TRBD2 (6 bases). Germline CDR1 and CDR2: SEHNR and FQNEAQ (reference sequence). Trimming left V 5 bases short and J 4 bases short, with 11 bases between. The length of the CDR3 is 13 residues.

This clone was recorded only once. This chain uses TRBV5-6 with TRBJ2-7; 11 bases are shared with TRBD1. This CDR3 has 16 residues. Unmatched junction bases numbered 7, after V lost 2 bases and J lost 3 bases. Germline assignment: CDR1 SGHDT and CDR2 YYEEEE. The CDR3 here is CASSFRDRGTFYEQYF. CDR3 bases: TGTGCCAGCAGCTTCCGGGACAGGGGGACGTTCTACGAGCAGTACTTC.

The V and J genes are TRBV7-6 and TRBJ2-1; weak D call: TRBD2 (7 bases). With 5 bases removed from V and 0 bases from J, the gap between germline ends came to 11 bases. The germline V gene has CDR1 SGHVS and CDR2 FNYEAQ. CDR3 length: 15 residues. The CDR3 protein is CASSSGTSSYNEQFF. The CDR3 DNA sequence: TGTGCCAGCAGCAGCGGGACAAGCTCCTACAATGAGCAGTTCTTC. Variable domain in full (rest from reference TRBV7-6 and TRBJ2-1): GAGVSQSPRYKVTKRGQDVALRCDPISGHVSLYWYRQALGQGPEFLTYFNYEAQQDKSGLPNDRFSAERPEGSISTLTIQRTEQRDSAMYRCASSSGTSSYNEQFFGPGTRLTVL.

The chain joins TRBV28 to TRBJ1-3; possible D gene TRBD1, 5 bases. The ends were cut back, 10 bases at V and 0 bases at J, with 19 bases in the middle. Germline V gene lookup returns CDR1 MDHEN and CDR2 SYDVKM. This CDR3 is 16 amino acids long. The CDR3 region has the DNA TGTGCCACTACCTCCCTCGGGGGAGGCTCTGGAAACACCATATATTTT. Translated, it gives CATTSLGGGSGNTIYF.

The J gene is TRBJ1-1, the V gene TRBV19; D uncertain. The germline V gene encodes CDR1 LNHDA and CDR2 SQIVND (reference sequence). V lost 3 bases to trimming and J lost 5 bases, with 16 bases between them. This CDR3 region has 15 residues. In nucleotides, the CDR3 is TGTGCCAGTAGTATCGTTCCGGCAGGTGGAACTGAAGCTTTCTTT. The encoded protein is CASSIVPAGGTEAFF.

The CDR3 sequence: CASSQGGGAINQALGYTF. CDR3 in DNA: TGTGCCAGCAGCCAAGGCGGCGGGGCGATAAACCAGGCGCTTGGCTACACCTTC. The chain is built from TRBV4-2 and TRBJ1-2, with D maybe TRBD1 (5 bases). CDR1 is LGHNA and CDR2 is YNFKEQ in the germline V gene. This CDR3 is 18 amino acids long. Between the trimmed V and J ends, which lost 1 base and 7 bases, there was a span of 25 bases.

This chain connects TRBV29-1 to TRBJ2-7; possibly TRBD1 for D (6 bases). There are 13 residues in the CDR3. V was shortened by 4 bases and J by 3 bases, with 13 bases between the two germline ends. Germline-derived CDR1 and CDR2 are SQVTM and ANQGSEA. CDR3 DNA sequence: TGCAGCGTTGGGGCGAAAGGGGGCTACGAGCAGTACTTC. The encoded protein is CSVGAKGGYEQYF.

V usage is TRBV9 and J usage is TRBJ1-5; a weak D match, TRBD1 (5 bases). In germline, CDR1 is SGDLS, CDR2 YYNGEE. The CDR3 runs to 14 residues. Trimming left V 4 bases short and J 6 bases short, with 14 bases between. CDR3 sequence reads: CASSFRQSGQPQHF. CDR3 nucleotides: TGTGCCAGCAGCTTTAGACAGTCTGGTCAGCCCCAGCATTTT.

This clone was seen a few times. V and J are TRBV30 and TRBJ2-5; TRBD1 aligns across 8 bases. Germline V gives CDR1 GTSNPN, CDR2 SVGIG (reference sequence). This CDR3 comprises 14 residues. V was pared by 3 bases and J by 6 bases, with 9 bases of the junction left unmatched. DNA of the CDR3: TGTGCCTGGAGCCCTCCAGGGGGCGGTAAGACCCAGTACTTC. Translation: CAWSPPGGGKTQYF.

This sequence joins TRBV28 and TRBJ1-5; maybe TRBD1 (5 bases). The CDR3 runs to 13 residues. V was pared by 2 bases and J by 10 bases, with 12 bases between. Germline V gene data show CDR1 as MDHEN and CDR2 as SYDVKM. CDR3 DNA: TGTGCCAGCAGTTTAACGCGTCAGGGCCCCCAGCATTTT. This codes for CASSLTRQGPQHF.

J is TRBJ2-2 and V is TRBV5-1; no firm D call. Trimming pared 6 bases from V and 2 bases from J, leaving 5 bases between. The germline gives CDR1 SGHRS, CDR2 YFSETQ. There are 12 residues in the CDR3. As DNA, the CDR3 is TGCGCCAGCACAGTCAACACCGGGGAGCTGTTTTTT. As protein: CASTVNTGELFF.

The J gene is TRBJ1-1, the V gene TRBV19; unclear D gene. Looked up from germline, CDR1 is LNHDA and CDR2 is SQIVND (reference sequence). The V end lost 6 bases, the J end lost 1 base, and 12 bases lay between the germline ends. The CDR3 has 14 amino acids. This CDR3 reads CASRSSVGNTEAFF. The CDR3 region has the DNA TGTGCCAGTAGATCCTCCGTCGGGAACACTGAAGCTTTCTTT.

The chain combines TRBV7-9 with TRBJ2-7; 11 bases fit TRBD2. CDR3 length: 16 amino acids. Germline V CDR1 and CDR2: SEHNR, FQNEAQ (reference sequence). After removal of 5 bases from V and 3 bases from J, the junction contained 9 bases not matched to a gene. This CDR3 is CASSPTLGLADYEQYF. The DNA for the CDR3 is TGTGCCAGCAGCCCGACCTTGGGACTAGCGGACTACGAGCAGTACTTC.

V usage is TRBV2 and J usage is TRBJ2-7; 10 bases are shared with TRBD1. Trimming took 5 bases from V and 6 from J; bases not matched to a gene: 13. This CDR3 has 16 residues. Germline CDR1 reads SNHLY; CDR2 reads FYNNEI. CDR3 in amino acids: CASSSHAGTGVGEQYF. The CDR3 nucleotides read TGTGCCAGCAGTTCCCACGCCGGGACAGGGGTGGGCGAGCAGTACTTC.

In this sample, this clone turned up a few times. The chain combines TRBV5-1 with TRBJ1-1; TRBD1 agrees at 7 bases. Germline loops: CDR1 SGHRS, CDR2 YFSETQ. V trimming: 5 bases; J trimming: 0 bases; junction bases outside the gene matches: 1. The CDR3 has 13 amino acids. Here the CDR3 DNA reads TGCGCCAGCAGGGGGACAGTGAACACTGAAGCTTTCTTT. Translated, it gives CASRGTVNTEAFF.

V and J are TRBV5-1 and TRBJ1-1, with a possible D match to TRBD1 (5 bases). CDR1 is SGHRS, CDR2 YFSETQ, per germline. The CDR3 has 14 residues. V was pared by 6 bases and J by 5 bases, with 17 bases between. The CDR3 sequence is CASKQAGIDTEAFF. CDR3 in DNA: TGCGCCAGCAAACAGGCAGGGATCGATACTGAAGCTTTCTTT.

V gene TRBV15 combines with J gene TRBJ1-5; D perhaps matches TRBD1 (5 bases). V lost 5 bases and J lost 5, with 13 bases in between. The CDR3 is 14 amino acids. Germline V gene data show CDR1 as LNHNV and CDR2 as YYDKDF (reference sequence). Written as DNA, the CDR3 is TGTGCCACCAGCGCAGGGAAAGGCGATCAGCCCCAGCATTTT. It translates to CATSAGKGDQPQHF.

The chain uses TRBV29-1 and TRBJ2-3, with D maybe TRBD2 (5 bases). The CDR3 totals 11 residues. V was clipped by 6 bases and J by 4 bases, with 8 bases between them. CDR1 SQVTM and CDR2 ANQGSEA come from the germline V gene. CDR3 nucleotide sequence: TGCAGCGTCGCTAGCCCAGATACGCAGTATTTT. Its translation is CSVASPDTQYF.

The table lists this clone with a count of one. The chain carries TRBV5-1 and TRBJ2-3; the match to TRBD2 covers 12 bases. CDR3 length: 15 amino acids. Germline CDR1 SGHRS, CDR2 YFSETQ. J was trimmed by 0 bases and V by 9 bases; bases with no gene match: 5. The CDR3 DNA sequence: TGCGCCACCCGGACTAGCGGGGAAAGCACAGATACGCAGTATTTT. As protein: CATRTSGESTDTQYF.

This clone was detected only a few times. This chain's CDR3 is CASSPQGEGQPQHF. The CDR3 nucleotides read TGTGCCAGCTCACCACAGGGGGAGGGTCAGCCCCAGCATTTT. The rearrangement uses TRBV18 and TRBJ1-5; weak D call: TRBD1 (6 bases). Germline lookup yields CDR1 KGHSH and CDR2 LQKENI. V lost 1 base to trimming and J lost 6 bases, with 10 bases between them. The CDR3 consists of 14 residues.

CDR3 residues: CASSEWGSFLSGANVLTF. The CDR3 nucleotides read TGTGCCAGCAGTGAATGGGGCAGCTTCCTCTCTGGGGCCAACGTCCTGACTTTC. The V gene is TRBV25-1, the J gene TRBJ2-6, with D possibly matching TRBD1 (5 bases). The CDR3 loop spans 18 amino acids. The germline gives CDR1 MGHDK, CDR2 SYGVNS. V was shortened by 1 base and J by 0 bases, with 13 bases between the two germline ends.

This rearrangement joins TRBV30 to TRBJ2-7; a possible D gene is TRBD1 (5 bases). The CDR3 length is 12 residues. The V end lost 5 bases, the J end lost 3 bases, and 11 bases lay between the germline ends. Germline CDR1 reads GTSNPN; CDR2 reads SVGIG (reference sequence). The CDR3 coding sequence is TGTGCCTGGGGTAGGGGTAGCTACGAGCAGTACTTC. This encodes CAWGRGSYEQYF.

The genes are TRBV7-7 and TRBJ1-2; 8 nucleotides match TRBD1. Germline loops: CDR1 SSHAT, CDR2 FNYEAQ (reference sequence). The CDR3 spans 18 residues. The CDR3 loop is CARTRRDSLETGADGYTF. In DNA form, the CDR3 reads TGTGCTAGGACCCGGAGGGATTCATTAGAGACAGGGGCGGATGGCTACACCTTC.

This chain links TRBV4-1 with TRBJ2-7, with 9 bases that match TRBD1. The CDR3 runs 13 residues. Germline CDR1 MGHRA, CDR2 YSYEKL. Germline trimming cut 4 bases from V and 5 bases from J; bases unmatched to any gene: 3. CDR3 coding DNA: TGCGCCAGCAGCCGGGACAGGGCAAACGAGCAGTACTTC. This sequence encodes CASSRDRANEQYF.

The chain couples TRBV10-3 to TRBJ2-2, with D perhaps matching TRBD1 (5 bases). Germline V lookup: CDR1 ENHRY, CDR2 SYGVKD. Deletions cut 5 bases from V and 5 bases from J, with 9 bases between. The CDR3 runs to 13 residues. The CDR3 protein is CAISPGYTGELFF. CDR3 coding DNA: TGTGCCATCAGTCCAGGGTATACCGGGGAGCTGTTTTTT.

This clone was seen just once. The V gene is TRBV6-4, the J gene TRBJ2-1; 7 nucleotides agree with TRBD2. Per germline, CDR1 MRHNA and CDR2 SNTAGT. The CDR3 consists of 15 residues. After removal of 2 bases from V and 9 bases from J, the junction contained 10 bases not matched to a gene. CDR3 residues: CASSDGAGVHGEQFF. The DNA of the CDR3 is TGTGCCAGCAGTGACGGGGCGGGAGTCCACGGTGAGCAGTTCTTC.